In its sample, the clone carrying this T cell receptor (beta chain) was seen a few times. Its antigen is not identified. This specimen comes from a study of cytomegalovirus exposure and HLA in healthy donors. Whole-study findings and limits: A later examination showed that TCR association rates differed by HLA locus, with DRB1 most and HLA-C fewest. A classifier reportedly called cytomegalovirus status with high sensitivity and specificity. There were 150 to 200 TCR beta chains listed as cytomegalovirus-associated. The authors judged a highly shared variant cluster likely a sequencing artifact.

PCR used 60 Vbeta primers and 13 Jbeta primers. Generated by immunoSEQ multiplex PCR, the TCRdb table keeps only in-frame clones and is missing some. The data show 85,000 to 100,000 clones, more than 80% seen once. CDR1 SGHTA and CDR2 FQGNSA come from the germline V gene. CDR3 size: 13 residues. Between the trimmed V and J ends, which lost 7 bases and 7 bases, there was a span of 14 bases. This TCR came from a man between 18 and 35 years old in good health and CMV-seronegative. This chain joins TRBV7-2 and TRBJ1-5; D might be TRBD1 (5 bases). Input material: PBMCs. CDR3 nucleotide sequence: TGTGCCAGCACGAGCTCCGGGGGGCAGCCCCAGCATTTT. Its translation: CASTSSGGQPQHF.